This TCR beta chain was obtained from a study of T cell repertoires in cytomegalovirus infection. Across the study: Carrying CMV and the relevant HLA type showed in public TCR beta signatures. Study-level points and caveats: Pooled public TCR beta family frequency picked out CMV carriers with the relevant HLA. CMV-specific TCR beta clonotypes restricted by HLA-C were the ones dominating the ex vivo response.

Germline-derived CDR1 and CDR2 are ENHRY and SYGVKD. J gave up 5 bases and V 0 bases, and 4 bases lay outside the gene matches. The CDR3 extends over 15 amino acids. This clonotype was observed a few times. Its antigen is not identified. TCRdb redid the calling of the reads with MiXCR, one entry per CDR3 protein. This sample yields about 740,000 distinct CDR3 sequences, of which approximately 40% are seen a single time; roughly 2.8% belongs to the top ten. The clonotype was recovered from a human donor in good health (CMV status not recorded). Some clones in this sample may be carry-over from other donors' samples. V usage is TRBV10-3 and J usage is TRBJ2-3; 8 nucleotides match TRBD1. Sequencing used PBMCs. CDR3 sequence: CAISESTGVGDTQYF. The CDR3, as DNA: TGTGCCATCAGTGAGTCGACAGGGGTTGGAGATACGCAGTATTTT.